This T cell receptor (beta chain) originates from a study of beta chain features in type 1 diabetes (dated by TCRdb to 2016 to 2019). Turning to the overall study: Mean age, gender distribution, total cell number and subset yield were not different between patients and healthy donors. In the study, TCRB repertoires of sorted circulating CD4+ T cell subsets from recently diagnosed type 1 diabetes patients were compared with those of matched healthy donors. Regulatory and stem cell-like memory subsets were obtained from only 8 patients and roughly eight healthy donors, while naive and central memory subsets were obtained from all 30 or so donors. A total of 100 million to 110 million sorted cells were examined across all samples, and a strong correlation was observed between cell number per subset and RNA yield. Results the study describes overall, beyond this receptor: PCR might favor shorter templates, but patient and control samples were amplified and corrected together, so any skew would affect both groups equally. A moderate but significant shortening of TCRB CDR3 length was observed in type 1 diabetes patients in all four CD4+ subsets. Naive, central memory and regulatory TCRB repertoires appeared to be more alike among patients than among healthy donors. Patients with type 1 diabetes made fewer insertions and deleted more nucleotides at VDJ recombination sites, implying thymic rearrangement abnormalities. Because cDNA rather than genomic DNA was sequenced, highly expressing activated cells could have been over-represented, although no difference in activation and CD3 levels was found between groups. Only small numbers of individuals were included in the HLA sub-analyses, which left unresolved whether HLA type had any influence on TCRB rearrangement.

The CDR1 and CDR2 encoded by the germline V gene (reference sequence) are SEHNR and FQNEAQ. V is reduced by 5 bases and J by 1 base, leaving a spacing of 5 bases between them. CDR3 length: 13 amino acids, cysteine to phenylalanine. The only DNA kept is the CDR3, 39 bases in frame from the first base. Each donor gave one peripheral blood draw, averaging approximately 120 mL, which was collected into heparinised tubes. Using a panel that included CD45RO, CCR7, CD25, CD127, CD95 and CD27, naive, central memory, regulatory and stem cell-like memory CD4+ T cells were sorted on a BD FACSAria II. All sorted populations exceeded 95% purity. PBMCs were separated immediately by Lymphoprep density gradient centrifugation and were stained directly, without being cultured. Samples were stained and sorted in pairs, with one healthy donor and one patient per experiment, so that batch effects were minimized. Of note for this clone: The specificity of this receptor is unknown. The record has no base qualities; no much larger clone is one base away.

The High Capacity cDNA Reverse Transcription Kit was used to reverse transcribe all of the isolated RNA, meaning that expressed TCRB transcripts were what got sequenced. Deep immunoSEQ sequencing was performed on naive, central memory and regulatory T cell samples, with an average of around 3.4 million total reads per sample. Sorted cells were lysed in RLT buffer and RNA was extracted with DNase-treated RNeasy Micro or Mini kits, depending on cell number. Each cell subset was processed on its own to prevent cross-contamination, while patient and healthy donor samples were processed together. The immunoSEQ multiplex PCR was used to amplify TCRB sequences from cDNA, yielding 87-bp fragments that span the CDR3 region. Sequencing of the amplicons was performed on the Illumina HiSeq platform. From the authors' description of their analysis: PCR bias was corrected computationally using synthetic template baselines, and reads within Hamming distance 2 were collapsed, with unmergeable singletons discarded. By aligning reads against IMGT, V, D and J genes, CDR3 length, and insertions or deletions at six rearrangement sites were assigned. Within each subset, clonotype counts were normalized to sorted cell number, after which true diversity and Gini coefficients were computed with the tcR R package. The overlap coefficient, calculated on TCRB nucleotide sequences, was used to quantify repertoire sharing. Out-of-frame TCRB sequences from naive cells were analyzed to stand in for the pre-selection repertoire. In TCRdb, the immuneACCESS table is reduced to in-frame sequences with V and J assigned. These tables do not hold every clone; where another copy was compared, an unresolved V gene accounts for under half, and the others remain unexplained. The V and J calls and clone size were taken over from that table, and D and trimming were inferred from the DNA. Here the sample has more than 300,000 clones; 10% to 15% occur a single time. The ten largest clonotypes hold around 0.015% of the sample.

This chain is built from TRBV7-9 and TRBJ2-2; perhaps TRBD1 is the D gene, with 5 bases matching. The TCR was taken from a man between 18 and 35 years old in good health. Sequenced: naive CD4+ T cells from blood. Reading the label with the study, this specimen's cell subset or site is: true naive CD4+ T cells. The CDR3 has the sequence CASSDRNTGELFF. The DNA sequence reads TGTGCCAGCAGCGACAGGAACACCGGGGAGCTGTTTTTT.